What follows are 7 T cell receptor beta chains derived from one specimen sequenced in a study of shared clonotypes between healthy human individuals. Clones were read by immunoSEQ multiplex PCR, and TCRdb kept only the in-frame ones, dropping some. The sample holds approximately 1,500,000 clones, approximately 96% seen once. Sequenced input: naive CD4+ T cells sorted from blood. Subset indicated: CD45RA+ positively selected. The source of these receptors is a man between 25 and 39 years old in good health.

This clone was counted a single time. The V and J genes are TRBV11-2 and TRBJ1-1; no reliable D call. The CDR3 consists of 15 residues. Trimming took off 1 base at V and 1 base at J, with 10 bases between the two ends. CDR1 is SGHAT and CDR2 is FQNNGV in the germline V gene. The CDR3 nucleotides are TGTGCCAGCAGCTTAGTACATGGAGGGAACACTGAAGCTTTCTTT. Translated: CASSLVHGGNTEAFF.

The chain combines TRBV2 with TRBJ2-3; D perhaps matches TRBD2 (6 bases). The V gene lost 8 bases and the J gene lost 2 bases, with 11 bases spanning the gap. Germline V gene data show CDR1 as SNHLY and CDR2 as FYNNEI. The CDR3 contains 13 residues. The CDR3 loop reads CASGGGTTDTQYF. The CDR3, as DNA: TGTGCCAGCGGTGGCGGGACCACAGATACGCAGTATTTT.

The CDR3 loop reads CASTSALRDEKLFF. The CDR3 DNA sequence: TGTGCCAGCACCTCGGCCCTCAGGGATGAAAAACTGTTTTTT. The V and J genes are TRBV27 and TRBJ1-4; D may be TRBD1 (5 bases). From germline, CDR1 is MNHEY and CDR2 SMNVEV (reference sequence). This CDR3 comprises 14 residues. Trimming pared 7 bases from V and 6 bases from J, leaving 15 bases between.

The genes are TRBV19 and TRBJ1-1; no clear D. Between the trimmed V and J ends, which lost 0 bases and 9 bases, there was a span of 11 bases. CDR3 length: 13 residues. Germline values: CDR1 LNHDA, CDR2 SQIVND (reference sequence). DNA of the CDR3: TGTGCCAGTAGTATAGATGGTCGGGGTCAAGCTTTCTTT. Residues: CASSIDGRGQAFF.

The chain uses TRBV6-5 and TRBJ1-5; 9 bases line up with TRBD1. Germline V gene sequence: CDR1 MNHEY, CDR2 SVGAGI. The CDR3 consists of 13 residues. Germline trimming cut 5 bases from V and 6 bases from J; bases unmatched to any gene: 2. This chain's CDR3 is CASSTGGFQPQHF. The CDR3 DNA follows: TGTGCCAGCAGTACAGGGGGCTTTCAGCCCCAGCATTTT.

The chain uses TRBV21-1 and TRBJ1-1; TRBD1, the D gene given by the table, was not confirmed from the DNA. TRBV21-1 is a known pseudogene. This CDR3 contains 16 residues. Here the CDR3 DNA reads TGTGCCAGCAGCAAAGTCGAGGACAGGGTGAACACTGAAGCTTTCTTT. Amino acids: CASSKVEDRVNTEAFF.

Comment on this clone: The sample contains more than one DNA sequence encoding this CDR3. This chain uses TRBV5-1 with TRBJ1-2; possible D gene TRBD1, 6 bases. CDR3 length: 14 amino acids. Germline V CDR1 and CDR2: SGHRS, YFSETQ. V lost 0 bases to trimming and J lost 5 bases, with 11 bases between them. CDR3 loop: CASSLGDTRYGYTF. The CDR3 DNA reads TGCGCCAGCAGCTTGGGGGACACCCGGTATGGCTACACCTTC. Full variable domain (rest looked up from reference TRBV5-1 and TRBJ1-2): KAGVTQTPRYLIKTRGQQVTLSCSPISGHRSVSWYQQTPGQGLQFLFEYFSETQRNKGNFPGRFSGRQFSNSRSEMNVSTLELGDSALYLCASSLGDTRYGYTFGSGTRLTVV.